These 5 T cell receptor beta chains were sequenced from one sample in a study of cytomegalovirus exposure and HLA in healthy donors. PCR employed 60 Vbeta and 13 Jbeta primers. Some clones are missing from TCRdb's copy, which holds only in-frame ones; the method was immunoSEQ multiplex PCR. The sample has roughly 110,000 clones; more than 70% are singletons. The sequenced material came from PBMCs. These receptors all stem from a man aged 40-50 years in good health and CMV-seronegative.

The chain has TRBV9 and TRBJ2-6, with no clear D. The germline CDR1 and CDR2 sequences are SGDLS and YYNGEE. Trimming took off 4 bases at V and 0 bases at J, with 20 bases between the two ends. This CDR3 region has 19 residues. CDR3 nucleotide sequence: TGTGCCAGCAGCTCCCTATTAATGGCAGGTCCCTCTGGGGCCAACGTCCTGACTTTC. Residues: CASSSLLMAGPSGANVLTF.

The chain has TRBV15 and TRBJ2-7, with TRBD1 matching 10 bases. The CDR3 is 18 amino acids. With V trimmed by 0 bases and J by 3 bases, 11 bases remained unmatched. Germline CDR1 is LNHNV and CDR2 is YYDKDF (reference sequence). This CDR3 is CATSRDREDRGRVYEQYF. The CDR3 bases are TGTGCCACCAGCAGAGATCGGGAAGACAGGGGGCGCGTCTACGAGCAGTACTTC.

This clone was seen just once. V usage is TRBV6-1 and J usage is TRBJ2-1; 7 bases fit TRBD1. The germline gives CDR1 MNHNS, CDR2 SASEGT. The V segment lost 2 bases and the J segment 13 bases; nucleotides outside the gene matches: 5. The CDR3 is 12 amino acids. This CDR3 reads CASSEPGTDQFF. The CDR3, as DNA: TGTGCCAGCAGTGAACCCGGGACAGATCAGTTCTTC.

This clone was counted only a few times. V usage is TRBV7-9 and J usage is TRBJ1-5, with 8 nucleotides matching TRBD1. CDR1 SEHNR and CDR2 FQNEAQ come from the germline V gene (reference sequence). The CDR3 is 12 residues long. V shed 4 bases and J 11 bases; nucleotides not matched to a gene: 4. The CDR3 nucleotides read TGTGCCAGCAGCTCCGAACAGGGGGCCCAGCATTTT. Residues: CASSSEQGAQHF.

The rearrangement joins TRBV19 to TRBJ1-5; D perhaps matches TRBD1 (6 bases). Germline V lookup: CDR1 LNHDA, CDR2 SQIVND (reference sequence). The CDR3 extends over 15 amino acids. The V gene lost 5 bases and the J gene lost 0 bases, with 11 bases spanning the gap. The CDR3 DNA reads as TGTGCCAGTAGTCCACAGGGAAATAGCAATCAGCCCCAGCATTTT. Encoded protein: CASSPQGNSNQPQHF.